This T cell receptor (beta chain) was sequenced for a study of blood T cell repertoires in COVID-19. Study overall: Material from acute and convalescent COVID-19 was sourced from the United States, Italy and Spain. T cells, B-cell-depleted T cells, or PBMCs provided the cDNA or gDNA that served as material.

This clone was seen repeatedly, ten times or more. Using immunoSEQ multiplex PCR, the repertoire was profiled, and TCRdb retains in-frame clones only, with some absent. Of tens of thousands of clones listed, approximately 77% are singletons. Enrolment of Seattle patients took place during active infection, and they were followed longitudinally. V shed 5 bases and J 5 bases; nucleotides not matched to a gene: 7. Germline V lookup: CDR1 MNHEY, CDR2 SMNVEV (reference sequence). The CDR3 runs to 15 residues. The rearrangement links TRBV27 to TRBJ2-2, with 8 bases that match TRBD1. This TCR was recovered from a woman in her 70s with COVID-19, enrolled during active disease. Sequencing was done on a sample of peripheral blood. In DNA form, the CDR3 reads TGTGCCAGCAGTCCCCAGGGGGCAAGGACCGGGGAGCTGTTTTTT. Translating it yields CASSPQGARTGELFF.